Each of the 28 T cell receptor beta chains below was sequenced from the same sample in a study of CD8+CD57+ T cells in acquired aplastic anemia. Template material for TCR beta VDJ and CDR3 profiling consisted of genomic DNA. Each CDR3 protein gets one entry after TCRdb re-called the reads with MiXCR. The table lists 90,000 to 120,000 distinct CDR3 sequences, around half of them singletons, with under 35% in the top ten. Sample: sorted CD4+, CD8+, or CD8+CD57+ T cells (not recorded which) from PBMCs. The receptors were sampled from a human donor in good health, serving as a control.

Ten or more counts support this clonotype. The chain is built from TRBV4-3 and TRBJ1-2; TRBD1 matches at 7 bases. Germline-derived CDR1 and CDR2 are LGHNA and YSLEER. V shed 3 bases and J 2 bases; nucleotides not matched to a gene: 6. The CDR3 sequence is 15 residues long. The DNA of the CDR3 is TGCGCCAGCAGCCAGAGACAGGGCCAAAACTATGGCTACACCTTC. This sequence encodes CASSQRQGQNYGYTF.

The V gene is TRBV10-3, the J gene TRBJ1-2, with D uncertain. The germline V and J ends were trimmed by 0 bases and 8 bases, with 13 bases remaining between them. CDR3 length equals 14 residues. CDR1 is ENHRY, CDR2 SYGVKD, per germline. Written as DNA, the CDR3 is TGTGCCATCAGTGAGTCGTTATCAGGCGGCGGCTACACCTTC. Its protein is CAISESLSGGGYTF.

In this sample, this clonotype turned up many times. V usage is TRBV9 and J usage is TRBJ2-7; TRBD1 matches 9 bases. Germline V gene data show CDR1 as SGDLS and CDR2 as YYNGEE. The CDR3 is 15 amino acids. Unmatched junction bases numbered 11, after V lost 5 bases and J lost 5 bases. The CDR3 is CASSHRGRPADEQYF. The CDR3 coding sequence is TGTGCCAGCAGTCACAGGGGGCGGCCAGCGGACGAGCAGTACTTC.

The CDR3 here is CSARGRGIIYEQYF. The CDR3 DNA follows: TGCAGTGCTAGAGGGCGAGGGATCATCTACGAGCAGTACTTC. The chain links TRBV20-1 to TRBJ2-7, with D possibly TRBD2 on 5 matching bases. Trimming removed 1 base from V and 3 bases from J, with 13 bases in between. CDR1 DFQATT and CDR2 SNEGSKA come from the germline V gene (reference sequence). This CDR3 spans 14 amino acids.

CDR3 residues: CAISERGGFGYTF. The DNA of the CDR3 is TGTGCCATCAGTGAGCGGGGGGGCTTTGGGTACACCTTC. The V gene is TRBV10-3, the J gene TRBJ1-2; TRBD1 might be the D (6 bases). The CDR3 contains 13 residues. Trimming stripped 2 bases from V and 11 bases from J, with 15 bases between. Germline lookup yields CDR1 ENHRY and CDR2 SYGVKD.

The gene calls are TRBV10-2 and TRBJ2-3, with 10 bases matching TRBD2. J gave up 2 bases and V 0 bases, and 5 bases lay outside the gene matches. The germline V gene has CDR1 WSHSY and CDR2 SAAADI. CDR3 length: 17 amino acids. The CDR3 loop is CASSESLAGGYTDTQYF. CDR3 sequence (DNA): TGCGCCAGCAGTGAGTCCTTAGCGGGGGGTTACACAGATACGCAGTATTTT.

This chain uses TRBV29-1 with TRBJ2-7; D gene ambiguous. The CDR3 sequence is 13 residues long. V lost 5 bases and J 4 bases, leaving 15 bases between the germline ends. The V gene's germline CDR1 is SQVTM and CDR2 ANQGSEA. This chain's CDR3 is CSVRSISSYEQYF. The CDR3 region has the DNA TGCAGCGTTCGTAGTATTAGTTCTTACGAGCAGTACTTC.

The chain uses TRBV29-1 and TRBJ2-2, with 8 bases matching TRBD1. Germline CDR1 is SQVTM and CDR2 is ANQGSEA. J was trimmed by 6 bases and V by 8 bases; bases with no gene match: 8. CDR3 size: 13 residues. The CDR3 reads CSITRGRAGELFF. The CDR3, as DNA: TGCAGCATAACCAGGGGGCGGGCCGGGGAGCTGTTTTTT.

The rearrangement joins TRBV29-1 to TRBJ2-5; 11 bases line up with TRBD2. This CDR3 spans 15 amino acids. The germline V gene has CDR1 SQVTM and CDR2 ANQGSEA. V shed 2 bases and J 3 bases; nucleotides not matched to a gene: 5. CDR3 in amino acids: CSVELAGGQEETQYF. DNA for the CDR3: TGCAGCGTTGAATTAGCGGGGGGGCAGGAAGAGACCCAGTACTTC.

The genes are TRBV25-1 and TRBJ1-6, with no clear D. The V gene lost 1 base and the J gene lost 5 bases, with 15 bases spanning the gap. CDR3 length: 17 amino acids. The germline gives CDR1 MGHDK, CDR2 SYGVNS. The CDR3 loop reads CASSESARTGNNSPLHF. The CDR3 DNA reads TGTGCCAGCAGTGAATCCGCGAGGACGGGGAATAATTCACCCCTCCACTTT.

This clonotype was seen a few times. This may stem from a read error, because a much larger clone lies one nucleotide away. The rearrangement joins TRBV7-6 to TRBJ2-1; 7 bases line up with TRBD1. Per germline, CDR1 SGHVS and CDR2 FNYEAQ. The CDR3 has 18 residues. As DNA, the CDR3 is TGTGCCAGCAGCTCCGACCTTCTCTTTGGACAGGCCTACAGTGAGCAGTTCTTC. The encoded protein is CASSSDLLFGQAYSEQFF. Combining the CDR3 with reference TRBV7-6 and TRBJ2-1 gives the whole variable domain GAGVSQSPRYKVTKRGQDVALRCDPISGHVSLYWYRQALGQGPEFLTYFNYEAQQDKSGLPNDRFSAERPEGSISTLTIQRTEQRDSAMYRCASSSDLLFGQAYSEQFFGPGTRLTVL.

The CDR3: CATLAPRRTGELFF. The CDR3 bases are TGTGCCACCCTTGCTCCACGCCGCACCGGGGAGCTGTTTTTT. This chain uses TRBV24-1 with TRBJ2-2, with D unclear. CDR3 size: 14 residues. Germline CDR1 KGHDR, CDR2 SFDVKD. Trimming took 9 bases from V and 4 from J, leaving 14 bases between them.

The rearrangement uses TRBV10-3 and TRBJ2-5; 13 bases line up with TRBD2. Germline trimming cut 6 bases from V and 7 bases from J; bases unmatched to any gene: 11. This CDR3 spans 16 amino acids. The germline CDR1 and CDR2 sequences are ENHRY and SYGVKD. The CDR3 DNA is TGTGCCATCAGCCTCACTAGCGGGGGGGCAGGCGGGACCCAGTACTTC. Translation gives CAISLTSGGAGGTQYF.

The chain carries TRBV25-1 and TRBJ1-6; TRBD1 aligns across 12 bases. Germline CDR1 and CDR2: MGHDK and SYGVNS. CDR3 length: 17 residues. V lost 5 bases to trimming and J lost 5 bases; unmatched junction nucleotides: 7. CDR3 region: CASSSSGTGGNNSPLHF. The CDR3 coding sequence is TGTGCCAGCAGTTCCTCCGGGACAGGGGGCAATAATTCACCCCTCCACTTT.

This clonotype is medium-sized. The chain is built from TRBV15 and TRBJ1-6, with 8 bases that match TRBD1. Germline CDR1 and CDR2: LNHNV and YYDKDF (reference sequence). The trim removed 3 bases at V and 7 bases at J, leaving 5 bases unmatched. The CDR3 is 15 amino acids. The DNA of the CDR3 is TGTGCCACCAGCAGGCCGGACAGGGCCAATTCACCCCTCCACTTT. Translating gives CATSRPDRANSPLHF.

The rearrangement links TRBV2 to TRBJ2-7, with TRBD1 matching 8 bases. Per germline, CDR1 SNHLY and CDR2 FYNNEI. J gave up 4 bases and V 4 bases, and 6 bases lay outside the gene matches. There are 14 residues in the CDR3. The CDR3 DNA follows: TGTGCCAGCAGTGTGGGCAGGGGGCAGTACGAGCAGTACTTC. Protein product: CASSVGRGQYEQYF.

This chain connects TRBV24-1 to TRBJ2-1; D is possibly TRBD1 (6 bases). The CDR3 extends over 16 amino acids. The V end was cut by 4 bases, the J end by 0 bases, with 12 bases between. Germline loops: CDR1 KGHDR, CDR2 SFDVKD. The CDR3 DNA reads TGTGCCACCAGTGACTTCATAGGGGGCTCCTACAATGAGCAGTTCTTC. As protein: CATSDFIGGSYNEQFF.

The count of this clonotype is one. The V call is TRBV5-1, the J call TRBJ1-2; D remains unclear. CDR1 and CDR2 (germline): SGHRS, YFSETQ. V lost 1 base and J lost 6, with 13 bases in between. The CDR3 runs to 14 residues. This CDR3 is CASSLRVGSDGYTF. For the CDR3, the DNA is TGCGCCAGCAGCTTGAGGGTGGGATCGGATGGCTACACCTTC.

Concerning this clonotype itself: Given a much more abundant clone one base away, this may be a read error. The chain carries TRBV4-3 and TRBJ2-6; the match to TRBD1 covers 7 bases. Germline loops: CDR1 LGHNA, CDR2 YSLEER. This CDR3 comprises 15 residues. As DNA, the CDR3 is TGCGCCTGCAGCAAGACAGGGTCTGGGGCCAACGTCCTGACTTTC. Its protein is CACSKTGSGANVLTF.

The chain joins TRBV5-1 to TRBJ2-3; 7 bases map to TRBD2. This CDR3 has 14 amino acids. V gave up 7 bases and J gave up 3 bases; unmatched junction bases: 8. CDR1 SGHRS and CDR2 YFSETQ come from the germline V gene. Here the CDR3 reads CASGSGGGTDTQYF. CDR3 DNA: TGCGCCAGCGGCTCGGGGGGAGGGACAGATACGCAGTATTTT.

The chain uses TRBV6-2 or TRBV6-3 and TRBJ1-1; 10 bases match TRBD1. V gave up 2 bases and J gave up 3 bases; unmatched junction bases: 15. This CDR3 is 19 amino acids long. Germline CDR1 is MNHEY and CDR2 is SVGEGT. In nucleotides, the CDR3 is TGTGCCAGCAGTTACGTCATTGCGACAGGGGGCCTAGGACACACTGAAGCTTTCTTT. It translates to CASSYVIATGGLGHTEAFF.

The chain couples TRBV7-9 to TRBJ2-7; TRBD1 agrees at 11 bases. With V trimmed by 5 bases and J by 5 bases, 8 bases remained unmatched. Germline V gene data show CDR1 as SEHNR and CDR2 as FQNEAQ (reference sequence). The length of the CDR3 is 15 residues. DNA of the CDR3: TGTGCCAGCAGCCCCTCGAGGACAGGGGGCAACGAGCAGTACTTC. This translates into CASSPSRTGGNEQYF.

The chain combines TRBV12-3 or TRBV12-4 with TRBJ2-7; 9 bases map to TRBD1. The CDR3 is 16 residues long. J was trimmed by 5 bases and V by 3 bases; bases with no gene match: 11. The CDR3 is CASSFHPGQGSHEQYF. As DNA, the CDR3 is TGTGCCAGCAGTTTCCACCCGGGACAGGGTTCCCACGAGCAGTACTTC.

In its sample, this clonotype was seen many times. The chain uses TRBV10-3 and TRBJ2-1; 7 bases fit TRBD2. This CDR3 is built from 13 residues. The J segment lost 7 bases and the V segment lost 0 bases, leaving 0 bases of the junction unmatched. In germline, CDR1 is ENHRY, CDR2 SYGVKD. This CDR3 is CAISESSGNEQFF. The DNA of the CDR3 is TGTGCCATCAGTGAGTCTAGCGGGAATGAGCAGTTCTTC.

The chain recombines TRBV7-9 with TRBJ1-1; D is uncertain. CDR3 size: 11 residues. Per germline, CDR1 SEHNR and CDR2 FQNEAQ (reference sequence). Trimming shortened V by 5 bases and J by 6 bases, and 7 bases separated the two germline ends. CDR3 coding DNA: TGTGCCAGCAGCGTTCGCGCTGAAGCTTTCTTT. As protein: CASSVRAEAFF.

The chain couples TRBV5-1 to TRBJ2-5; D remains unclear. Germline V gives CDR1 SGHRS, CDR2 YFSETQ. This CDR3 contains 11 residues. V was shortened by 4 bases and J by 3 bases, with 4 bases between the two germline ends. CDR3 amino acids: CASSHEETQYF. The CDR3, as DNA: TGCGCCAGCAGCCACGAAGAGACCCAGTACTTC.

This rearrangement joins TRBV27 to TRBJ1-1; 9 bases align to TRBD1. This CDR3 region has 16 residues. V was pared by 3 bases and J by 4 bases, with 9 bases of the junction left unmatched. Per germline, CDR1 MNHEY and CDR2 SMNVEV (reference sequence). CDR3 residues: CASSLNPGQGTTEAFF. CDR3 sequence (DNA): TGTGCCAGCAGTTTGAATCCGGGACAGGGAACCACTGAAGCTTTCTTT.

This clonotype came up a few times. This chain uses TRBV19 with TRBJ2-3, with TRBD2 matching 7 bases. Trimming took 4 bases from V and 2 from J; bases not matched to a gene: 3. CDR1 LNHDA and CDR2 SQIVND come from the germline V gene (reference sequence). The CDR3 spans 14 residues. The CDR3 bases are TGTGCCAGTAGTACCACTAGCGACACAGATACGCAGTATTTT. Protein product: CASSTTSDTDTQYF. The entire variable domain, with the rest obtained from reference TRBV19 and TRBJ2-3, is as follows: DGGITQSPKYLFRKEGQNVTLSCEQNLNHDAMYWYRQDPGQGLRLIYYSQIVNDFQKGDIAEGYSVSREKKESFPLTVTSAQKNPTAFYLCASSTTSDTDTQYFGPGTRLTVL.